The rows below give T cell receptor beta chains drawn from one sample of a study of blood T cell repertoires in COVID-19. Data came from immunoSEQ multiplex PCR; TCRdb stores just in-frame clones and leaves some out. This table has about 170,000 clones, 89% appearing once. Sequencing was carried out using PBMCs or T cells enriched from blood (not recorded which). The receptors here all came from a woman under 30 who had recovered from COVID-19. CDR3s include the opening cysteine and the closing phenylalanine or tryptophan. The order of the fields is J gene, V gene, clone size, CDR3 protein. A row's size may be missing; if present it is once, few, many or a size class.

TRBJ2-3	TRBV5-1	-	CASSLGGAGPSTDTQYF
TRBJ2-2	TRBV19	-	CASSAGLRLTGELFF
TRBJ1-5	TRBV23-1	-	CAIKGDLGPQHF
TRBJ2-7	TRBV7-2	-	CASNPNTGPYEQYF
TRBJ1-1	TRBV6-4	-	CASSDYIRFGTGAAFF
TRBJ1-1	TRBV3-1/TRBV3-2	-	CASTGGGVGAFF
TRBJ2-7	TRBV7-6	-	CASSPGRGYEQYF
TRBJ1-3	TRBV6-2/TRBV6-3	-	CASSYSPRQPSSGNTIYF
TRBJ2-1	TRBV28	-	CASSLTSGHNEQFF
TRBJ1-2	TRBV28	-	CASSLSAGRGNYGYTF
TRBJ2-1	TRBV18	-	CASSPPGVAGGAYNEQFF
TRBJ2-1	TRBV6-2/TRBV6-3	-	CASSYRDSSNEQFF
TRBJ2-1	TRBV11-1	-	CASSLGGGQSYNEQFF
TRBJ2-7	TRBV2	-	CASSRLAGGPEQYF
TRBJ2-3	TRBV29-1	-	CSAVTGFSDTQYF
TRBJ1-1	TRBV7-9	-	CASSLSGTGGTEAFF
TRBJ2-3	TRBV5-1	-	CASSPEGLDVPDTQYF
TRBJ2-7	TRBV9	-	CASSVGRTGPTYEQYF
TRBJ2-1	TRBV6-5	-	CASSKLAGLYNEQFF
TRBJ1-5	TRBV27	-	CASSTRGGQPQHF
TRBJ2-3	TRBV27	-	CASSLGGRRTDTQYF
TRBJ1-1	TRBV5-1	-	CASSLTQMNTEAFF
TRBJ2-1	TRBV11-2	-	CASSRTTSGYNEQFF
TRBJ2-3	TRBV5-1	-	CASSPAGGGDTQYF
TRBJ2-3	TRBV5-4	-	CASRVAGAALDTQYF
TRBJ2-1	TRBV4-3	-	CASSHTTSGTTDNEQFF
TRBJ2-1	TRBV24-1	-	CATSDSGNEQFF
TRBJ1-2	TRBV5-1	once	CASSSSNTQNTF
TRBJ2-3	TRBV19	once	CASSIDSGGPDTQYF
TRBJ1-4	TRBV7-9	-	CASSLPWDSYNEKLFF
TRBJ2-2	TRBV7-2	-	CASSLLTSPTGELFF
TRBJ1-1	TRBV4-1	-	CASSQFPTPGTEAFF
TRBJ2-1	TRBV4-3	-	CASSQDSADEQFF
TRBJ2-1	TRBV27	-	CASRRLSYNEQFF
TRBJ1-1	TRBV12-3/TRBV12-4	-	CASSFARTEAFF
TRBJ2-7	TRBV28	-	CASSSPAEGSYEQYF
TRBJ2-1	TRBV5-4	once	CASSLAHWEGEQFF
TRBJ2-3	TRBV6-2/TRBV6-3	-	CASSYGSGWADTQYF
TRBJ2-1	TRBV4-2	-	CASSQEPSGSPYNEQFF
TRBJ2-5	TRBV11-2	-	CASSPNRVQETQYF
TRBJ2-7	TRBV6-1	-	CASSEAGFSGLYEQYF
TRBJ2-7	TRBV5-1	-	CASSLARALTYEQYF
TRBJ2-2	TRBV2	-	CASSATLSTGELFF
TRBJ1-1	TRBV11-2	-	CASSGTGMKTEAFF
TRBJ2-5	TRBV7-6	once	CASSIGGQETQYF
TRBJ1-6	TRBV27	-	CASSLRVGVNSPLHF
TRBJ2-1	TRBV5-1	-	CASSLGRRTPGARPGDSYNEQFF
TRBJ1-2	TRBV7-3	few	CASSSTGQGGMSGYTF
TRBJ2-7	TRBV2	-	CASSDWGQGSYEQYF
TRBJ2-3	TRBV3-1/TRBV3-2	-	CASSHGGREPTDTQYF
TRBJ1-2	TRBV7-2	-	CASSLTGGSSNGYTF
TRBJ2-7	TRBV7-9	-	CASTSGDYWEQYF
TRBJ2-7	TRBV6-5	few	CASTLGGAGYEQYF
TRBJ2-1	TRBV25-1	-	CASSDRPGLANNEQFF
TRBJ2-7	TRBV10-3	-	CAISESPRGGTYEQYF
TRBJ2-5	TRBV6-5	-	CASTNTGSQETQYF
TRBJ1-2	TRBV15	-	CATQESHYYGYTF